Below are 22 T cell receptor beta chains sequenced from a single sample in a study of blood T cell repertoires in COVID-19. Produced via immunoSEQ multiplex PCR; TCRdb's table is partial and in-frame only. The sample lists roughly 90,000 clones; around 80% were seen once. Sequenced sample: peripheral blood. Source of these receptors: a woman of 80 years or more with active or convalescent COVID-19.

The rearrangement links TRBV2 to TRBJ2-5; maybe TRBD1 (5 bases). The CDR3 totals 12 residues. Germline CDR1 is SNHLY and CDR2 is FYNNEI. V dropped 2 bases and J dropped 5 bases, with 6 bases sitting between them. In nucleotides, the CDR3 is TGTGCCAGCAGTGAAAACAGGGAGACCCAGTACTTC. This translates into CASSENRETQYF.

The rearrangement links TRBV13 to TRBJ2-1; TRBD2 aligns across 9 bases. The CDR3 runs 15 residues. Per germline, CDR1 PRHDT and CDR2 FYEKMQ (reference sequence). V was clipped by 0 bases and J by 7 bases; unmatched bases: 4. DNA for the CDR3: TGTGCCAGCAGCTTAGGTGCGGGAGGGGGGAATGAGCAGTTCTTC. Its translation is CASSLGAGGGNEQFF.

The chain employs TRBV29-1 and TRBJ2-3; D is undetermined. V lost 5 bases and J lost 1, with 4 bases in between. This CDR3 contains 11 residues. Germline V gives CDR1 SQVTM, CDR2 ANQGSEA. The CDR3 protein is CSVTGTDTQYF. CDR3 in DNA: TGCAGCGTTACGGGCACAGATACGCAGTATTTT.

This clone occurred once. The chain recombines TRBV5-1 with TRBJ2-7; 7 bases match TRBD2. Trimming removed 4 bases from V and 1 base from J; junction bases left unmatched: 5. The CDR3 has 14 amino acids. Germline V gene sequence: CDR1 SGHRS, CDR2 YFSETQ. The CDR3 is CASSPTGGSYEQYF. The CDR3 DNA follows: TGCGCCAGCAGCCCGACCGGGGGGTCCTACGAGCAGTACTTC.

V gene TRBV27 combines with J gene TRBJ1-1; D possibly corresponds to TRBD1 (6 bases). Trimming stripped 2 bases from V and 6 bases from J, with 19 bases between. The CDR3 extends over 16 amino acids. Germline values: CDR1 MNHEY, CDR2 SMNVEV (reference sequence). This chain's CDR3 is CASSLVGARSGSEAFF. CDR3 sequence (DNA): TGTGCCAGCAGTTTAGTGGGGGCGCGGAGTGGATCTGAAGCTTTCTTT.

The chain couples TRBV6-1 to TRBJ1-2, with 7 bases lining up with TRBD1. Germline CDR1 is MNHNS and CDR2 is SASEGT. V dropped 3 bases and J dropped 4; count of bases not matched to a gene: 5. CDR3 length: 14 residues. The CDR3 sequence is CASSEVRDSYGYTF. The CDR3 DNA reads as TGTGCCAGCAGTGAGGTACGGGACAGCTATGGCTACACCTTC.

This chain connects TRBV28 to TRBJ1-2; 9 nucleotides agree with TRBD1. This CDR3 is built from 14 residues. Trimming at V came to 4 bases and at J to 7 bases, leaving 7 bases not matched to a gene. Germline V CDR1 and CDR2: MDHEN, SYDVKM. The CDR3 nucleotides are TGTGCCAGCAGTTCCGGGTACAGGGGGCTTGGCTACACCTTC. Translated: CASSSGYRGLGYTF.

The V gene is TRBV5-4, the J gene TRBJ1-2; D uncertain. The V gene's germline CDR1 is SGHNT and CDR2 YYREEE (reference sequence). The V end was cut by 2 bases, the J end by 4 bases, with 9 bases between. This CDR3 contains 13 residues. The CDR3 DNA is TGTGCCAGCAGCTTTGAGGGAGGCTATGGCTACACCTTC. This translates into CASSFEGGYGYTF.

This clone appeared many times. The chain employs TRBV9 and TRBJ2-1; 8 nucleotides align to TRBD2. There are 17 residues in the CDR3. Germline assignment: CDR1 SGDLS and CDR2 YYNGEE. V gave up 4 bases and J gave up 0 bases; unmatched junction bases: 9. Here the CDR3 DNA reads TGTGCCAGCAGCTTGGCCCCGGGGGGGAGCTCCTACAATGAGCAGTTCTTC. It yields the protein CASSLAPGGSSYNEQFF. The entire variable domain, with the rest obtained from reference TRBV9 and TRBJ2-1, is as follows: DSGVTQTPKHLITATGQRVTLRCSPRSGDLSVYWYQQSLDQGLQFLIQYYNGEERAKGNILERFSAQQFPDLHSELNLSSLELGDSALYFCASSLAPGGSSYNEQFFGPGTRLTVL.

The chain employs TRBV10-3 and TRBJ2-1; 12 nucleotides agree with TRBD2. This CDR3 comprises 16 residues. Germline CDR1 ENHRY, CDR2 SYGVKD. V lost 0 bases, J lost 6 bases, and 3 bases stayed unmatched. The DNA of the CDR3 is TGTGCCATCAGTGAGTCGGTACTAGCGGGAGGCAATGAGCAGTTCTTC. This gives the protein CAISESVLAGGNEQFF.

The rearrangement joins TRBV7-2 to TRBJ2-5, with D maybe TRBD2 (6 bases). CDR3 size: 15 residues. Germline-derived CDR1 and CDR2 are SGHTA and FQGNSA. V lost 5 bases, J lost 10 bases, and 23 bases lay in between. This chain's CDR3 is CASSGGTGEYGIQYF. The CDR3 bases are TGTGCCAGCAGCGGCGGGACTGGAGAATATGGGATCCAGTACTTC.

The chain carries TRBV3-1 (or the pseudogene TRBV3-2) and TRBJ1-3; D is ambiguous. Germline V gene data show CDR1 as LGHDT and CDR2 as YNNKEL (reference sequence). V was shortened by 4 bases and J by 0 bases, with 7 bases between the two germline ends. The CDR3 has 14 amino acids. The CDR3 DNA sequence: TGTGCCAGCAGCCTCCAGGACTCTGGAAACACCATATATTTT. Residues: CASSLQDSGNTIYF.

The chain is built from TRBV5-1 and TRBJ1-1; no definite D call. In germline, CDR1 is SGHRS, CDR2 YFSETQ. V shed 1 base and J shed 2 bases, with 15 bases lying between them. The CDR3 is made up of 16 amino acids. Written as DNA, the CDR3 is TGCGCCAGCAGCTTGTCGGGTAACCCGAGAAACACTGAAGCTTTCTTT. This codes for CASSLSGNPRNTEAFF.

This clone was recorded a few times. The rearrangement joins TRBV5-1 to TRBJ1-5; D gene unclear. CDR1 is SGHRS, CDR2 YFSETQ, per germline. The CDR3 has 14 residues. V was clipped by 7 bases and J by 2 bases, with 13 bases between them. CDR3 nucleotides: TGCGCCAGCGCCCAATTGGGCGGCAATCAGCCCCAGCATTTT. Its translation is CASAQLGGNQPQHF. The whole variable domain, filled in from reference TRBV5-1 and TRBJ1-5, reads KAGVTQTPRYLIKTRGQQVTLSCSPISGHRSVSWYQQTPGQGLQFLFEYFSETQRNKGNFPGRFSGRQFSNSRSEMNVSTLELGDSALYLCASAQLGGNQPQHFGDGTRLSIL.

The table lists this clone with a few counts. The J gene is TRBJ2-2, the V gene TRBV11-2; the match to TRBD2 covers 12 bases. V shed 8 bases, J shed 2 bases, and the junction held 9 bases outside the gene matches. Germline V gene lookup returns CDR1 SGHAT and CDR2 FQNNGV. This CDR3 has 17 amino acids. The chain's CDR3 is CASVPPLAGGNTGELFF. DNA for the CDR3: TGTGCCAGCGTCCCTCCACTAGCGGGGGGTAACACCGGGGAGCTGTTTTTT.

In DNA, the CDR3 is TGTGCCAGCAGTGTCAGGGAGGCCGATGGACCGCAGTATTTT. This sequence encodes CASSVREADGPQYF. The V and J genes are TRBV2 and TRBJ2-3, with D maybe TRBD2 (6 bases). This CDR3 comprises 14 residues. The germline V and J ends were trimmed by 4 bases and 10 bases, with 18 bases remaining between them. The V gene's germline CDR1 is SNHLY and CDR2 FYNNEI.

V is TRBV7-2 and J is TRBJ2-5; 9 nucleotides align to TRBD2. The germline V gene encodes CDR1 SGHTA and CDR2 FQGNSA. J gave up 1 base and V 7 bases, and 10 bases lay outside the gene matches. The CDR3 covers 16 residues. The CDR3 reads CASTPYLRGGQETQYF. The CDR3 nucleotides are TGTGCCAGCACCCCGTACTTGCGGGGGGGCCAAGAGACCCAGTACTTC.

This chain uses TRBV6-6 with TRBJ1-6, with D unresolved. Germline V CDR1 and CDR2: MNHNY, SVGAGI (reference sequence). There are 14 residues in the CDR3. V was cut by 7 bases and J by 5 bases, with 12 bases left in between. The CDR3 DNA follows: TGTGCCAGCAAGAGCCGTGAGGATAATTCACCCCTCCACTTT. Protein product: CASKSREDNSPLHF.

This clone has only one observation. This chain uses TRBV27 with TRBJ2-4; TRBD2 agrees at 7 bases. V lost 5 bases to trimming and J lost 6 bases; unmatched junction nucleotides: 7. Germline V gene data show CDR1 as MNHEY and CDR2 as SMNVEV (reference sequence). The CDR3 contains 14 residues. CDR3 coding DNA: TGTGCCAGCAGTCGCCCGGGGGAGGGAAACATTCAGTACTTC. Its translation: CASSRPGEGNIQYF.

The CDR3 sequence: CAWSLRSNEKLFF. The DNA of the CDR3 is TGTGCCTGGAGTTTACGGAGTAATGAAAAACTGTTTTTT. The chain joins TRBV30 to TRBJ1-4; no reliable D call. With 2 bases removed from V and 4 bases from J, the gap between germline ends came to 8 bases. There are 13 residues in the CDR3. Germline CDR1 GTSNPN, CDR2 SVGIG (reference sequence).

J is TRBJ1-6 and V is TRBV13; 9 bases line up with TRBD1. CDR1 is PRHDT, CDR2 FYEKMQ, per germline (reference sequence). The CDR3 spans 17 residues. V shed 0 bases and J 8 bases; nucleotides not matched to a gene: 8. CDR3: CASSLGLSDRGDSPLHF. In DNA, the CDR3 is TGTGCCAGCAGCTTAGGCCTATCGGACAGGGGAGATTCACCCCTCCACTTT.

The rearrangement links TRBV5-6 to TRBJ1-5; no reliable D call. Trimming cost V 4 bases and J 4 bases, with 15 bases left between them. Looked up from germline, CDR1 is SGHDT and CDR2 is YYEEEE. The CDR3 has 15 residues. CDR3 amino acids: CASSPGAGRNQPQHF. The CDR3 bases are TGTGCCAGCAGCCCGGGTGCGGGGAGAAATCAGCCCCAGCATTTT.